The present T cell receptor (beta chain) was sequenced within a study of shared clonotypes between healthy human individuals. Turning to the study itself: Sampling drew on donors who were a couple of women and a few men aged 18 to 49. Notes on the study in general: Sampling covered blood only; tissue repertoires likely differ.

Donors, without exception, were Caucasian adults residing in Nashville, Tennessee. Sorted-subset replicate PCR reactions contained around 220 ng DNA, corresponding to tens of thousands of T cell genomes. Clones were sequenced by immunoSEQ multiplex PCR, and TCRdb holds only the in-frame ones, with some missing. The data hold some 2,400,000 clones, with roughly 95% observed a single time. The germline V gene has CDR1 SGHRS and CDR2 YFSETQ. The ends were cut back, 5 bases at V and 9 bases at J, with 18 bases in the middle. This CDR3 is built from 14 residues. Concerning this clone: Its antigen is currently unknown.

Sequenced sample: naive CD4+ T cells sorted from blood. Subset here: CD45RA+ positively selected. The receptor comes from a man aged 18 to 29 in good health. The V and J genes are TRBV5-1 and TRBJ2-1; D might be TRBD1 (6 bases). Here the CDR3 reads CASRRTGPDGEQFF. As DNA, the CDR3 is TGCGCCAGCAGGCGCACAGGGCCTGACGGTGAGCAGTTCTTC.